This T cell receptor (beta chain) appears in the sequencing data of a study of PD-1 blockade in classical Hodgkin lymphoma (dated by TCRdb to about 2020). Regarding the complete study: Nivolumab dosing was 3 mg/kg intravenously every 2 weeks, continuing until either disease progression or unacceptable toxicity. The study used CyTOF and TCR beta sequencing to define a peripheral blood immune signature of response to PD-1 blockade in classical Hodgkin lymphoma. What the work shows at the level of the full study, not this receptor alone: Baseline TCR diversity was reported to be lower in newly diagnosed patients than in healthy donors and to be lower still in relapsed/refractory patients. Trial patients with a complete response had baseline diversity similar to that of newly diagnosed patients, while partial responders and progressors had significantly lower diversity. Lower diversity was observed in patients in whom nivolumab was started less than 1 year after ASCT, and these patients were excluded from later analyses so that confounding by immune reconstitution would be avoided. The study was limited to a single clinical trial cohort, and causes of repertoire differences, possibly disease activity or prior therapy, remained undefined. By C4D1, a significant rise was seen in CD4+ TCR diversity but not in CD8+ TCR diversity (p=0.0027 vs p=0.16), and the rise was most apparent among complete responders (p=0.02).

In light of the paper, this sample's time point label describes: cycle 1 day 1 (C1D1), immediately before nivolumab initiation. Every trial patient had relapsed following autologous stem cell transplantation, and prior brentuximab vedotin exposure was what differed among cohorts A, B and C. The trial cohort comprised fewer than 65 patients with relapsed/refractory classical Hodgkin lymphoma whose best overall responses were complete response, partial response or progressive disease. In the multi-cohort phase II CheckMate 205 trial, trial patients received single-agent nivolumab. An independent review committee assessed best overall response by applying the 2007 International Working Group response criteria. Trial PBMCs were collected immediately before nivolumab initiation (C1D1) and during therapy at cycle 2 day 1 and cycle 4 day 1. Peripheral blood was collected in 8 mL Vacutainer Cell Preparation Tubes, from which PBMCs were isolated by centrifugation and then cryopreserved.

The Qiagen DNeasy kit was used to extract genomic DNA from unsorted PBMCs and from the negatively selected CD4+ and CD8+ fractions. Amplification of TCR beta CDR3 regions was done by immunoSEQ multiplex PCR with primers that anneal to V and J segments. A synthetic immune receptor repertoire was used to minimize amplification bias, and remaining bias was computationally removed after sequencing. In the authors' own workflow: Repertoire diversity was quantified as the Shannon entropy index using custom Python scripts. The unsorted, CD4+ and CD8+ repertoires were each analyzed separately, with the exception of combined analyses, where CD4+ and CD8+ sequences were merged in silico. A clone counted as expanded when the clone's frequency after treatment rose at least 2-fold relative to C1D1, and clones undetected at baseline were given a pseudocount of 0.5. Singleton clones were defined as clones with 0 or 1 copy at C1D1, and non-singleton clones were defined as clones with 2 or more copies. Clones expanded in unsorted samples were labelled as CD4+, CD8+ or unknown by matching protein sequences in sorted samples from the same patient. Diversity changes from C1D1 to C4D1 were tested in paired samples using Wilcoxon tests. The table comes from immuneACCESS by way of TCRdb, which keeps in-frame sequences with V and J called. Part of the clones is missing from these tables; in studies checked, under half for an unresolved V gene and the rest for unknown reasons. The V and J calls and clone size were taken over from that table, and D and trimming were inferred from the DNA. This sample has about 23,000 clones in its table, and about 65% of those were observed once. The ten biggest clones cover over 15% of the sample.

Measured from the cysteine to the phenylalanine, the CDR3 is 11 residues long. The DNA shown is the 33-base CDR3, in frame from base 1. At the junction V is shortened by 7 bases and J by 4 bases; bases outside the gene matches: 3. The CDR1 and CDR2 encoded by the germline V gene (reference sequence) are DFQATT and SNEGSKA. Turning to this clone: Its antigen target is currently unknown. Base qualities are not recorded, but no much larger clone differs from it by a single base.

This sample comprised peripheral blood mononuclear cells (PBMCs), obtained at baseline. This clonotype originated in a human donor with classical Hodgkin lymphoma. The sequence is built from TRBV20-1 and TRBJ2-5; 7 junctional bases match TRBD2. The CDR3 region reads CSVGGLETQYF. The nucleotides are TGCAGTGTGGGGGGGTTAGAGACCCAGTACTTC.